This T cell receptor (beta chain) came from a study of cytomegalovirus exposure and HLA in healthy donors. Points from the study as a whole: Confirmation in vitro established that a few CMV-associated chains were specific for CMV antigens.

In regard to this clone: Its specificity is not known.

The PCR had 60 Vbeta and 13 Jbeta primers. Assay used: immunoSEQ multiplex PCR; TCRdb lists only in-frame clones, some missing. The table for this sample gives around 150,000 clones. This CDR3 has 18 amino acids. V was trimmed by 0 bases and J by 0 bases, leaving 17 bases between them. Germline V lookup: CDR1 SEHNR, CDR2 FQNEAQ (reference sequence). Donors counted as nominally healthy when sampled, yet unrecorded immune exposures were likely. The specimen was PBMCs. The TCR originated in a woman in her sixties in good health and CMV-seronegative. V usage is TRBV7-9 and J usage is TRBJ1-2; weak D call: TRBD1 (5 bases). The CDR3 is CASSLATGAGRANYGYTF. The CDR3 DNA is TGTGCCAGCAGCTTAGCGACCGGGGCAGGGAGGGCTAACTATGGCTACACCTTC.